A selection of T cell receptor beta chains follows, all from one sample in a study of CD8 T cells in ankylosing spondylitis. Via MiXCR, TCRdb re-called the 5' RACE reads, giving one row per CDR3 protein. Of about 240,000 distinct CDR3 sequences in the sample, roughly a tenth were seen once. Sequencing was carried out using blood, either unsorted or a sorted T cell fraction (not recorded which). These receptors originate from a male donor with ankylosing spondylitis or in good health (not recorded which). Each CDR3 is given without its conserved first and last residue. D genes are given only for firm matches.

J gene: TRBJ2-3; D gene: NA; V gene: TRBV20-1; CDR3 protein: SAPLITGNTQY
J gene: TRBJ2-1; D gene: NA; V gene: TRBV25-1; CDR3 protein: ASSESSGFYNEQF
J gene: TRBJ2-1; D gene: TRBD2; V gene: TRBV2; CDR3 protein: ASSAAGGVAQF
J gene: TRBJ1-2; D gene: NA; V gene: TRBV12-3/TRBV12-4; CDR3 protein: ATRDSYGYT
J gene: TRBJ1-5; D gene: NA; V gene: TRBV12-3/TRBV12-4; CDR3 protein: ASRIQGSRQPQH
J gene: TRBJ2-1; D gene: TRBD1; V gene: TRBV29-1; CDR3 protein: SVISWTGNNEQF
J gene: TRBJ1-6; D gene: NA; V gene: TRBV20-1; CDR3 protein: SAAEVDNSPLH
J gene: TRBJ2-1; D gene: NA; V gene: TRBV11-2; CDR3 protein: ASSLVGTVGDNEQF
J gene: TRBJ1-4; D gene: NA; V gene: TRBV19; CDR3 protein: ASSDGRQATNEKLF
J gene: TRBJ1-1; D gene: NA; V gene: TRBV5-1; CDR3 protein: ASNSGSGAEAF
J gene: TRBJ2-7; D gene: NA; V gene: TRBV30; CDR3 protein: AWSVGVDYEQY
J gene: TRBJ2-3; D gene: TRBD2; V gene: TRBV10-3; CDR3 protein: AISLTSGAADTQY
J gene: TRBJ2-2; D gene: NA; V gene: TRBV7-9; CDR3 protein: ATQGYTGELF
J gene: TRBJ1-2; D gene: NA; V gene: TRBV6-1; CDR3 protein: ASCEGQTPGYGYT
J gene: TRBJ1-3; D gene: NA; V gene: TRBV7-2; CDR3 protein: ASSQNSVSGNTIY
J gene: TRBJ2-7; D gene: NA; V gene: TRBV11-2; CDR3 protein: ASSLGLAGYEQY
J gene: TRBJ1-2; D gene: NA; V gene: TRBV7-9; CDR3 protein: ASTLVGRSNYGYT
J gene: TRBJ1-5; D gene: NA; V gene: TRBV18; CDR3 protein: ASSPDRLNQPQH
J gene: TRBJ1-2; D gene: NA; V gene: TRBV12-3/TRBV12-4; CDR3 protein: ASSLAGAYYGYT
J gene: TRBJ2-3; D gene: TRBD2; V gene: TRBV29-1; CDR3 protein: SADYGTSGLLAQY
J gene: TRBJ1-2; D gene: TRBD1; V gene: TRBV11-2; CDR3 protein: ASSSSTGNYGYT
J gene: TRBJ2-1; D gene: NA; V gene: TRBV9; CDR3 protein: ASSVVRGSYNEQF
J gene: TRBJ1-2; D gene: NA; V gene: TRBV5-1; CDR3 protein: ASSSAGARGYT
J gene: TRBJ2-7; D gene: TRBD2; V gene: TRBV5-1; CDR3 protein: ASNLGTSGSNEQY
J gene: TRBJ1-1; D gene: NA; V gene: TRBV6-1; CDR3 protein: ASRIDGRNTEAF
J gene: TRBJ2-1; D gene: NA; V gene: TRBV7-2; CDR3 protein: ASSPGYEQF
J gene: TRBJ2-7; D gene: TRBD2; V gene: TRBV7-2; CDR3 protein: ASSLYTSDYEQY
J gene: TRBJ2-1; D gene: TRBD2; V gene: TRBV4-1; CDR3 protein: ASRHPLAGSSYNEQF
J gene: TRBJ2-3; D gene: NA; V gene: TRBV18; CDR3 protein: ASSPLRAAESDTQY
J gene: TRBJ2-7; D gene: TRBD2; V gene: TRBV12-3/TRBV12-4; CDR3 protein: ASSQLAGAYEQY
J gene: TRBJ2-7; D gene: NA; V gene: TRBV11-2; CDR3 protein: ASSLVEAYEQY
J gene: TRBJ2-1; D gene: TRBD2; V gene: TRBV3-1; CDR3 protein: ASSQNSGRRDNEQF
J gene: TRBJ1-2; D gene: NA; V gene: TRBV20-1; CDR3 protein: SASETSNYGYT
J gene: TRBJ1-1; D gene: TRBD1; V gene: TRBV7-9; CDR3 protein: ASSRHPGTGDDTEAF
J gene: TRBJ2-1; D gene: TRBD1; V gene: TRBV5-1; CDR3 protein: ASSLMTGASNEQF
J gene: TRBJ1-4; D gene: NA; V gene: TRBV21-1; CDR3 protein: ASNVSGAEKLF
J gene: TRBJ1-1; D gene: NA; V gene: TRBV7-2; CDR3 protein: ASSHWGFATEAF
J gene: TRBJ1-1; D gene: NA; V gene: TRBV10-3; CDR3 protein: ASGQPNTEAF
J gene: TRBJ1-2; D gene: NA; V gene: TRBV29-1; CDR3 protein: SVDGTGWYGYT
J gene: TRBJ1-2; D gene: NA; V gene: TRBV6-1; CDR3 protein: ASSITRTGGYT
J gene: TRBJ1-5; D gene: NA; V gene: TRBV10-2; CDR3 protein: ASSESYRVVQPQH
J gene: TRBJ2-7; D gene: NA; V gene: TRBV5-4; CDR3 protein: ASSYWTREQY
J gene: TRBJ2-3; D gene: TRBD2; V gene: TRBV4-1; CDR3 protein: ASSQLAGGADTQY
J gene: TRBJ2-1; D gene: NA; V gene: TRBV29-1; CDR3 protein: SVGLFNEQF
J gene: TRBJ2-1; D gene: TRBD1; V gene: TRBV6-2/TRBV6-3; CDR3 protein: AATAGTGGYNEQF
J gene: TRBJ2-5; D gene: NA; V gene: TRBV5-1; CDR3 protein: ASSLFFQETQY
J gene: TRBJ2-7; D gene: TRBD1; V gene: TRBV6-2/TRBV6-3; CDR3 protein: ANSPGQGAYEQY
J gene: TRBJ1-4; D gene: NA; V gene: TRBV30; CDR3 protein: AWSGAQTNEKLF
J gene: TRBJ2-2; D gene: TRBD2; V gene: TRBV6-2/TRBV6-3; CDR3 protein: ASSMTSGANTGELF
J gene: TRBJ1-4; D gene: TRBD1; V gene: TRBV11-1; CDR3 protein: ASSASDRDRASTNEKLF
J gene: TRBJ1-2; D gene: NA; V gene: TRBV7-9; CDR3 protein: ASSFTGKGYT
J gene: TRBJ2-3; D gene: TRBD2; V gene: TRBV12-3/TRBV12-4; CDR3 protein: ASNHPGTSSDTQY